This is a list of T cell receptor beta chains from one sample in a study of blood T cell repertoires in COVID-19. TCRdb's copy holds only in-frame clones and misses some; the assay was immunoSEQ multiplex PCR. Of 130,000 to 150,000 clones listed, 85% to 90% are singletons. Sequencing was carried out using peripheral blood. All receptors derive from a man aged 18 to 35 with COVID-19, enrolled during active disease. The CDR3 runs from the conserved cysteine through the conserved F or W. A D gene is named only where the DNA matches it firmly. The listing skips clone size in some rows; elsewhere it reads once, few, many or a size class.

D: TRBD1
V: TRBV23-1
size: NA
J: TRBJ2-4
CDR3: CASSFYTGDRLLPVKNIQYF
DNA: TGCGCCAGCAGTTTTTATACAGGGGATCGACTACTCCCGGTCAAAAACATTCAGTACTTC

D: TRBD2
V: TRBV3-1/TRBV3-2
size: NA
J: TRBJ2-7
CDR3: CASSLGPAGGNYEQYF
DNA: TGTGCCAGCAGCCTTGGTCCGGCGGGGGGGAACTACGAGCAGTACTTC

D: NA
V: TRBV3-1/TRBV3-2
size: NA
J: TRBJ1-6
CDR3: CASSQAGLGDSPLHF
DNA: TGTGCCAGCAGCCAAGCCGGACTTGGAGATTCACCCCTCCACTTT

D: NA
V: TRBV4-2
size: NA
J: TRBJ2-2
CDR3: CASSQRLFLDTGELFF
DNA: TGTGCCAGCAGCCAACGACTATTTCTTGACACCGGGGAGCTGTTTTTT

D: NA
V: TRBV29-1
size: NA
J: TRBJ1-2
CDR3: CSVESGYGYTF
DNA: TGCAGCGTTGAGTCAGGGTACGGCTACACCTTC

D: TRBD1
V: TRBV20-1
size: NA
J: TRBJ2-1
CDR3: CSASLRDRGGNEQFF
DNA: TGCAGTGCTAGTTTACGGGACAGGGGTGGCAATGAGCAGTTCTTC

D: NA
V: TRBV13
size: once
J: TRBJ2-6
CDR3: CASSQGLLPDSGANVLTF
DNA: TGTGCCAGCAGCCAAGGACTCTTGCCCGACTCTGGGGCCAACGTCCTGACTTTC

D: NA
V: TRBV28
size: NA
J: TRBJ2-1
CDR3: CASSLLARYNEQFF
DNA: TGTGCCAGCAGTTTACTAGCGAGGTACAATGAGCAGTTCTTC

D: NA
V: TRBV9
size: NA
J: TRBJ1-3
CDR3: CASSVDLGNTIYF
DNA: TGTGCCAGCAGCGTAGATCTTGGAAACACCATATATTTT

D: TRBD1
V: TRBV19
size: NA
J: TRBJ1-1
CDR3: CASSILGQGAGGTEAFF
DNA: TGTGCCAGTAGTATTCTGGGACAGGGGGCTGGAGGCACTGAAGCTTTCTTT

D: TRBD2
V: TRBV9
size: many
J: TRBJ2-7
CDR3: CASSVEAGEVVYEQYF
DNA: TGTGCCAGCAGCGTAGAGGCGGGAGAGGTGGTGTACGAGCAGTACTTC

D: NA
V: TRBV27
size: NA
J: TRBJ2-3
CDR3: CASSPRGRGTDTQYF
DNA: TGTGCCAGCAGTCCTAGAGGCAGGGGCACAGATACGCAGTATTTT

D: NA
V: TRBV11-3
size: once
J: TRBJ2-2
CDR3: CASSLDSAGELFF
DNA: TGTGCCAGCAGCTTAGATAGCGCCGGGGAGCTGTTTTTT

D: TRBD2
V: TRBV15
size: NA
J: TRBJ2-5
CDR3: CATSRPSGLAGLGQQETQYF
DNA: TGTGCCACCAGCAGACCCTCGGGACTAGCGGGGCTCGGCCAACAAGAGACCCAGTACTTC

D: TRBD1
V: TRBV28
size: NA
J: TRBJ1-5
CDR3: CASSVTGMGNQPQHF
DNA: TGTGCCAGCAGCGTGACAGGGATGGGCAATCAGCCCCAGCATTTT

D: TRBD2
V: TRBV7-2
size: NA
J: TRBJ2-7
CDR3: CASSLLGTSGVGHEQYF
DNA: TGTGCCAGCAGCTTATTAGGGACTAGCGGGGTGGGCCACGAGCAGTACTTC

D: NA
V: TRBV7-9
size: NA
J: TRBJ1-1
CDR3: CASSPLQGRSTEAFF
DNA: TGTGCCAGCAGCCCCTTACAGGGCCGGAGTACTGAAGCTTTCTTT

D: NA
V: TRBV4-3
size: NA
J: TRBJ2-5
CDR3: CASSQETLGLWTQYF
DNA: TGCGCCAGCAGCCAAGAGACCCTCGGGTTGTGGACCCAGTACTTC

D: TRBD2
V: TRBV9
size: NA
J: TRBJ2-7
CDR3: CASSAGASGYEQYF
DNA: TGTGCCAGCAGCGCTGGGGCTAGCGGCTACGAGCAGTACTTC

D: NA
V: TRBV7-2
size: NA
J: TRBJ1-5
CDR3: CASSLDISNQPQHF
DNA: TGTGCCAGCAGCCTAGACATTAGCAATCAGCCCCAGCATTTT

D: NA
V: TRBV3-1/TRBV3-2
size: NA
J: TRBJ1-3
CDR3: CASSHEAGSGNTIYF
DNA: TGTGCCAGCAGCCACGAGGCTGGCTCTGGAAACACCATATATTTT

D: TRBD2
V: TRBV5-1
size: NA
J: TRBJ2-7
CDR3: CASSLDGGRRIEQYF
DNA: TGCGCCAGCAGCTTGGATGGCGGGAGGCGTATCGAGCAGTACTTC

D: TRBD2
V: TRBV11-2
size: once
J: TRBJ2-2
CDR3: CASSSGLAVGELFF
DNA: TGTGCCAGCAGCTCGGGACTAGCAGTCGGGGAGCTGTTTTTT